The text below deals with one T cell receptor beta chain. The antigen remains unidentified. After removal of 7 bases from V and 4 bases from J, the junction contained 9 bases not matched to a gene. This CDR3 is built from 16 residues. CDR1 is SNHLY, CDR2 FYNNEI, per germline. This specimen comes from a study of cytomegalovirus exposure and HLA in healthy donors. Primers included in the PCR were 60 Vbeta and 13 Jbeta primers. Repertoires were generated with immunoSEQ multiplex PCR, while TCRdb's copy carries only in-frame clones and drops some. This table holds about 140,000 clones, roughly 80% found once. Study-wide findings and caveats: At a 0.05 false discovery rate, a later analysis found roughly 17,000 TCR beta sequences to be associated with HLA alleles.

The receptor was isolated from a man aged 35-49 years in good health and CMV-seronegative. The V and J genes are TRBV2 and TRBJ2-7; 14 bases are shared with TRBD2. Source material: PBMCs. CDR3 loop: CASTSGLAGVRYEQYF. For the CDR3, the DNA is TGTGCCAGCACCTCGGGACTAGCGGGGGTAAGATACGAGCAGTACTTC.